This T cell receptor beta chain was sequenced for a study of T cells after yellow fever vaccination. In the study overall: It was SMART-Seq v4 Ultra Low Input that prepared the fractions with low cell numbers.

Points from the study as a whole: Researchers cautioned that FACS-sorted repertoires could harbor abundant clonotypes contaminating from the bulk population. A weaker secondary response peaked on day 5, the primary on day 15.

The table lists this clonotype with a few counts. Its antigen is still unknown. As TCR cDNA was made by 5'RACE template switching, a universal primer site and UMIs were added. TCRdb re-called the 5' RACE reads with MiXCR, one entry per CDR3 protein. The sample holds more than 350,000 distinct CDR3 sequences; 11% are singletons and the top ten take more than 15%. The sequence was collected from a man aged 18 to 29 who received the YFV17D yellow fever vaccine. Sequencing was performed on PBMCs, taken on the day of the first yellow fever vaccination.

DNA for the CDR3: TGTGCCAGCAGGGCGTATGAGGGGGCGAACATTCAGTACTTC. Translating gives CASRAYEGANIQYF. The V gene is TRBV27, the J gene TRBJ2-4; 7 nucleotides align to TRBD1. The V and J ends lost 6 bases and 7 bases, in that order; junction bases with no gene match: 9. The germline V gene encodes CDR1 MNHEY and CDR2 SMNVEV (reference sequence). This CDR3 region has 14 residues.